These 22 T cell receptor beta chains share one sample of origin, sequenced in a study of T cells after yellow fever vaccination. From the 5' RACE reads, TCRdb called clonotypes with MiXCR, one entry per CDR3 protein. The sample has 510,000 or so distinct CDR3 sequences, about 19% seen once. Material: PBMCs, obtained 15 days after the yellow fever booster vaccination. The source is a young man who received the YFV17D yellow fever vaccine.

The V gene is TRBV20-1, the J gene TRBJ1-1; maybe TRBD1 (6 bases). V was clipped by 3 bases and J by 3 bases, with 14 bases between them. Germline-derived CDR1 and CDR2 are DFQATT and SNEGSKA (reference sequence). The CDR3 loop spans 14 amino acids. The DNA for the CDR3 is TGCAGTGCTAGTTCAGGGGTGGTTGACACTGAAGCTTTCTTT. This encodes CSASSGVVDTEAFF.

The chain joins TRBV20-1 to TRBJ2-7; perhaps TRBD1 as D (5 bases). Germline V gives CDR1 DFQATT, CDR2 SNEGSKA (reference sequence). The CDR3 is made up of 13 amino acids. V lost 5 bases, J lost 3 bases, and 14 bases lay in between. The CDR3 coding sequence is TGCAGTGCTGGCGCCACAGGAGACTACGAGCAGTACTTC. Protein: CSAGATGDYEQYF.

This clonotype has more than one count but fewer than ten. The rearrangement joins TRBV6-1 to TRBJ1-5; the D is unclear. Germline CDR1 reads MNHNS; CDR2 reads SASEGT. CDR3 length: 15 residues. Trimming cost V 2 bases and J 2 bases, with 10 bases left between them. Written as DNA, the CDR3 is TGTGCCAGCAGTGAATCGAGGCAGGGCAATCAGCCCCAGCATTTT. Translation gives CASSESRQGNQPQHF.

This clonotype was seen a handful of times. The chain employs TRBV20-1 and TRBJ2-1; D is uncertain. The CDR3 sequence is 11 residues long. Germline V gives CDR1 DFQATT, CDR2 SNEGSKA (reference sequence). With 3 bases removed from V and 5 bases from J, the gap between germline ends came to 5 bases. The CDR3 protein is CSASRDNEQFF. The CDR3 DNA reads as TGCAGTGCTAGTCGAGACAATGAGCAGTTCTTC.

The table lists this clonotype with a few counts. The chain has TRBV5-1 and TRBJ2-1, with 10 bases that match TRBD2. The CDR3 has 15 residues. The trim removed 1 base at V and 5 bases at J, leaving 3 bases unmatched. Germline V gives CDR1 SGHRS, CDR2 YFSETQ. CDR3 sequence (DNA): TGCGCCAGCAGCTTGAGGCTAGCGGGAGACAATGAGCAGTTCTTC. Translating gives CASSLRLAGDNEQFF. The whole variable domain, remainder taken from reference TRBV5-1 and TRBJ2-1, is KAGVTQTPRYLIKTRGQQVTLSCSPISGHRSVSWYQQTPGQGLQFLFEYFSETQRNKGNFPGRFSGRQFSNSRSEMNVSTLELGDSALYLCASSLRLAGDNEQFFGPGTRLTVL.

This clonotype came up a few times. Here the CDR3 DNA reads TGTGCCAGTAGTATTACAACTTCCTACGAGCAGTACTTC. It yields the protein CASSITTSYEQYF. The rearrangement uses TRBV19 and TRBJ2-7, with no clear D. CDR1 and CDR2 (germline): LNHDA, SQIVND (reference sequence). This CDR3 comprises 13 residues. Trimming took 3 bases from V and 1 from J, leaving 7 bases between them.

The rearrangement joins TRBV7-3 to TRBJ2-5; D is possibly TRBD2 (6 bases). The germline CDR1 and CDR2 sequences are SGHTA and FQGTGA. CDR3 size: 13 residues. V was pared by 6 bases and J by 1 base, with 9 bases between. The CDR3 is CASSRTTQETQYF. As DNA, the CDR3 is TGTGCCAGCAGTAGGACTACCCAAGAGACCCAGTACTTC.

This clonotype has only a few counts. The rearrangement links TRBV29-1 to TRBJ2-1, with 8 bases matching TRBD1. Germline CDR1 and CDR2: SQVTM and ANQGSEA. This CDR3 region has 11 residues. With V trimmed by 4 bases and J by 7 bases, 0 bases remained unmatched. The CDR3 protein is CSVGQGNEQFF. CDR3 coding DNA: TGCAGCGTTGGACAGGGGAATGAGCAGTTCTTC.

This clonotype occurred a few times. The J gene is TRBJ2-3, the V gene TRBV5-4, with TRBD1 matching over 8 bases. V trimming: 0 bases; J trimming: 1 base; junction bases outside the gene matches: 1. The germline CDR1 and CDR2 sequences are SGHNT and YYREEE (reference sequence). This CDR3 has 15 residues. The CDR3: CASSLDRGGTDTQYF. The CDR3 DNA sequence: TGTGCCAGCAGCTTGGACAGGGGGGGCACAGATACGCAGTATTTT.

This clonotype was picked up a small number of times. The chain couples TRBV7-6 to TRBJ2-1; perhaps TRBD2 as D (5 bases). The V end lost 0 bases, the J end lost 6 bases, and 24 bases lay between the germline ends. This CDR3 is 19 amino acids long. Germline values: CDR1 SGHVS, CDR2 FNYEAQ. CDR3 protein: CASSLAPLVVARLLNEQFF. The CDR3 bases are TGTGCCAGCAGCTTAGCCCCCCTTGTCGTGGCCAGACTACTCAATGAGCAGTTCTTC. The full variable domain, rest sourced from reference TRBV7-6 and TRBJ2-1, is GAGVSQSPRYKVTKRGQDVALRCDPISGHVSLYWYRQALGQGPEFLTYFNYEAQQDKSGLPNDRFSAERPEGSISTLTIQRTEQRDSAMYRCASSLAPLVVARLLNEQFFGPGTRLTVL.

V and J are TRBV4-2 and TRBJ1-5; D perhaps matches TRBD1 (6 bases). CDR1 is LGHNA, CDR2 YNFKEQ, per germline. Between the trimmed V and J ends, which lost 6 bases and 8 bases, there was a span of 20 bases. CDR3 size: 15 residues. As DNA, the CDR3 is TGTGCCAGCAGGGCAGGGGACGGGGCTTGGGAGCCCCAGCATTTT. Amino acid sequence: CASRAGDGAWEPQHF.

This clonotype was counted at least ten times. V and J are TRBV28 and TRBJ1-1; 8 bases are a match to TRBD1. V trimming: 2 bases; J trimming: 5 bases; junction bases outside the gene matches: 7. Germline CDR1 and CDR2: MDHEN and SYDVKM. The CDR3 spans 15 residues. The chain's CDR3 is CASSLAGGAETEAFF. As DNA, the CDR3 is TGTGCCAGCAGTTTAGCAGGGGGCGCGGAGACTGAAGCTTTCTTT. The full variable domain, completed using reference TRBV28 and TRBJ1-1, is DVKVTQSSRYLVKRTGEKVFLECVQDMDHENMFWYRQDPGLGLRLIYFSYDVKMKEKGDIPEGYSVSREKKERFSLILESASTNQTSMYLCASSLAGGAETEAFFGQGTRLTVV.

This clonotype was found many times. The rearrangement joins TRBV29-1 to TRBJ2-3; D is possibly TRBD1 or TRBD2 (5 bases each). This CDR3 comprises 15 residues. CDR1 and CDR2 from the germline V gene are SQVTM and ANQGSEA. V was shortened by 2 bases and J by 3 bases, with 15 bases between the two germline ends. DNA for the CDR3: TGCAGCGTTGAAAGAGGGACCCCCCCGACAGATACGCAGTATTTT. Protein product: CSVERGTPPTDTQYF.

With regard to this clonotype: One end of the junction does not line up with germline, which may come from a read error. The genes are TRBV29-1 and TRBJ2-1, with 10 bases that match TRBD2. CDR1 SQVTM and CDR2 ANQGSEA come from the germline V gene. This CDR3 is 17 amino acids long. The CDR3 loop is CSVSRGTSESSTMRDSF. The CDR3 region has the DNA TGCAGCGTTAGTAGAGGGACTAGCGAGAGCTCTACAATGCGTGACTCCTTC.

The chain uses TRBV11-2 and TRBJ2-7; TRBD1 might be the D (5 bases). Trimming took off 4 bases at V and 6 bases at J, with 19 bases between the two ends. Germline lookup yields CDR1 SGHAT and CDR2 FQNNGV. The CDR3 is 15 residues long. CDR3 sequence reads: CASSWGGLRVGEQYF. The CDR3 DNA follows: TGTGCCAGCAGCTGGGGCGGCTTACGTGTAGGCGAGCAGTACTTC.

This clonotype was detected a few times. CDR3 nucleotides: TGTGCCAGCAGCTCAGGGGTGAAGGCTGAAAAACTGTTTTTT. Encoded protein: CASSSGVKAEKLFF. The V call is TRBV11-2, the J call TRBJ1-4, with a tentative D call TRBD1 (6 bases). The CDR3 is 14 residues long. Per the germline V gene, CDR1 is SGHAT and CDR2 is FQNNGV. Deletions cut 4 bases from V and 7 bases from J, with 13 bases between.

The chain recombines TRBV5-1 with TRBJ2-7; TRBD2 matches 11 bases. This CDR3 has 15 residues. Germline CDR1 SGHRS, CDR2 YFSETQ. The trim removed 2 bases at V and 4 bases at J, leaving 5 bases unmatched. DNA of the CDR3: TGCGCCAGCAGCTTTAGCGGGAGGGCCGTTTACGAGCAGTACTTC. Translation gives CASSFSGRAVYEQYF. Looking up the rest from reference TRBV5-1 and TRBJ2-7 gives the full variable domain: KAGVTQTPRYLIKTRGQQVTLSCSPISGHRSVSWYQQTPGQGLQFLFEYFSETQRNKGNFPGRFSGRQFSNSRSEMNVSTLELGDSALYLCASSFSGRAVYEQYFGPGTRLTVT.

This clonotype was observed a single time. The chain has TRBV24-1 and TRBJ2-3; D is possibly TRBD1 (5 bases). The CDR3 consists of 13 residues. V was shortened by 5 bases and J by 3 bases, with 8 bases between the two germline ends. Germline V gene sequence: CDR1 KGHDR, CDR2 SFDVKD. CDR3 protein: CATSAQGTDTQYF. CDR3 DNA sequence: TGTGCCACCAGTGCCCAGGGAACAGATACGCAGTATTTT.

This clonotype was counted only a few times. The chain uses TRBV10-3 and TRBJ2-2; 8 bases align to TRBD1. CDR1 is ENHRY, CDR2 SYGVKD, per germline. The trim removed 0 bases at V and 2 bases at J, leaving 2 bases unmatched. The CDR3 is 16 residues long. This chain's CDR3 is CAISESGQGNTGELFF. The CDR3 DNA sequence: TGTGCCATCAGTGAGTCTGGACAGGGAAACACCGGGGAGCTGTTTTTT.

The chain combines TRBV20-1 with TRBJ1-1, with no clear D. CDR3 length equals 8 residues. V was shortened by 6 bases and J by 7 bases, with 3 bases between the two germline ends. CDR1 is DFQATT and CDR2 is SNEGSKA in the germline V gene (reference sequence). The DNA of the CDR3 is TGCAGTGCGAATGAAGCTTTCTTT. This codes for CSANEAFF.

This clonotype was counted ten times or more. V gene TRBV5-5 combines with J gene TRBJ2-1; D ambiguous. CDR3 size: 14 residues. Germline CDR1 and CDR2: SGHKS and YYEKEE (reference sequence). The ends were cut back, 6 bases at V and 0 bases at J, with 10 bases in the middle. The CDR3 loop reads CASTKDFSYNEQFF. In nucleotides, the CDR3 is TGTGCCAGCACCAAAGACTTCTCCTACAATGAGCAGTTCTTC.

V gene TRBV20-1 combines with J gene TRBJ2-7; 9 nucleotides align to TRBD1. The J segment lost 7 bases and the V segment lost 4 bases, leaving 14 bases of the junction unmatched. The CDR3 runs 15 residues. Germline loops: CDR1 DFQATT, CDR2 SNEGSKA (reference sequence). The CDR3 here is CSAKGGGTGNREQYF. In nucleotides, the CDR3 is TGCAGTGCTAAAGGTGGGGGGACAGGGAATCGGGAGCAGTACTTC.